The source of this T cell receptor (beta chain) is a study of T cell responses to AZD1222 COVID-19 vaccine. Study summary: Combined were second doses at about 4 or about 12 weeks.

Findings of the study overall: The study reported that nearly half of spike-specific TCRs target unmutated variant regions. Repertoires in all cases were sampled only once the peak T cell response had passed. There were mostly white British donors and more females than males, and clonal diversity was possibly underestimated.

A remark on this clone: No antigen is known for it.

The method was immunoSEQ multiplex PCR; TCRdb's version includes in-frame clones alone and lacks a portion of them. The sample gives some 90,000 clones, 70% to 90% of which show up once; 10% to 15% is in the top ten. This sequence was found in an adult in good health. Sequencing used peripheral blood, obtained on day 0 of AZD1222 vaccination.

The CDR3 protein is CASSSTSGPLGTQYF. CDR3 coding DNA: TGTGCCAGCAGTTCGACTAGCGGACCATTGGGGACCCAGTACTTC. The chain is built from TRBV27 and TRBJ2-5, with TRBD2 matching 9 bases. There are 15 residues in the CDR3. The germline gives CDR1 MNHEY, CDR2 SMNVEV (reference sequence). V dropped 4 bases and J dropped 7; count of bases not matched to a gene: 10.